The rows below give T cell receptor beta chains drawn from one sample of a study of cytomegalovirus exposure and HLA in healthy donors. This table comes from immunoSEQ multiplex PCR, and its TCRdb copy is limited to in-frame clones, with some not included. The sample carries 150,000 to 200,000 clones, over 80% recorded once. Sequenced sample: PBMCs. The receptors come from a girl between 10 and 17 years old in good health and CMV-seropositive. CDR3s include the opening cysteine and the closing phenylalanine or tryptophan. A D gene is named only where the DNA matches it firmly. Clone size is not always given. Where it is, it says once, few, many or a class for expanded clones.

>TRBV30|TRBD1|TRBJ1-1|.
CAWISGQGLAFF
TGTGCCTGGATTTCGGGACAGGGGTTGGCTTTCTTT
>TRBV11-2|.|TRBJ1-2|once
CASSLGQFYGYTF
TGTGCCAGCAGCCTGGGACAATTCTATGGCTACACCTTC
>TRBV27|.|TRBJ1-1|.
CASSPFNRLNTEAFF
TGTGCCAGCAGCCCCTTTAACAGGTTGAACACTGAAGCTTTCTTT
>TRBV4-1|.|TRBJ2-7|.
CASSLADVGQNYEQYF
TGCGCCAGCAGTTTAGCTGACGTTGGACAGAACTACGAGCAGTACTTC
>TRBV6-1|.|TRBJ1-1|.
CASSVVANTEAFF
TGTGCCAGCAGTGTGGTAGCGAACACTGAAGCTTTCTTT
>TRBV5-1|.|TRBJ2-1|once
CASSLGAGSYNEQFF
TGCGCCAGCAGCTTGGGCGCCGGGAGTTACAATGAGCAGTTCTTC
>TRBV19|TRBD1|TRBJ1-1|.
CASSPLPGQGTEAFF
TGTGCCAGTAGCCCCCTCCCGGGACAGGGCACTGAAGCTTTCTTT
>TRBV18|TRBD1|TRBJ2-7|.
CASSPPDRGIYEQYF
TGTGCCAGCTCACCACCGGACAGGGGGATCTACGAGCAGTACTTC
>TRBV18|TRBD2|TRBJ2-2|.
CASSPWTSGDTGELFF
TGTGCCAGCTCACCGTGGACTAGCGGGGATACCGGGGAGCTGTTTTTT
>TRBV28|.|TRBJ1-1|.
CASSPYPNTEAFF
TGTGCCAGCAGCCCTTATCCGAACACTGAAGCTTTCTTT